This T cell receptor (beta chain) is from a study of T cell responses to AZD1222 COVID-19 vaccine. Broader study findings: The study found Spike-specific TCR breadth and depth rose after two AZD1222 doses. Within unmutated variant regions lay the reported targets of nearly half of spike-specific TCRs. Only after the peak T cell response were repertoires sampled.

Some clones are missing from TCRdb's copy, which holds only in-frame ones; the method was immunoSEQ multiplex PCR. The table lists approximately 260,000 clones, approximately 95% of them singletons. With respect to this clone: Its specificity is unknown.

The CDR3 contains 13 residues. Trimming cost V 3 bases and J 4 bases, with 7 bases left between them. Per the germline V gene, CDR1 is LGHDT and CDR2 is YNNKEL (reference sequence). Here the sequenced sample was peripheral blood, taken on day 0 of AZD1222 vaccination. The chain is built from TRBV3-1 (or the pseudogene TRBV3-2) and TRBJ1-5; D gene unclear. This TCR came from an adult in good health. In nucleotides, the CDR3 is TGTGCCAGCAGCCAGCTGGGAAATCAGCCCCAGCATTTT. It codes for CASSQLGNQPQHF.